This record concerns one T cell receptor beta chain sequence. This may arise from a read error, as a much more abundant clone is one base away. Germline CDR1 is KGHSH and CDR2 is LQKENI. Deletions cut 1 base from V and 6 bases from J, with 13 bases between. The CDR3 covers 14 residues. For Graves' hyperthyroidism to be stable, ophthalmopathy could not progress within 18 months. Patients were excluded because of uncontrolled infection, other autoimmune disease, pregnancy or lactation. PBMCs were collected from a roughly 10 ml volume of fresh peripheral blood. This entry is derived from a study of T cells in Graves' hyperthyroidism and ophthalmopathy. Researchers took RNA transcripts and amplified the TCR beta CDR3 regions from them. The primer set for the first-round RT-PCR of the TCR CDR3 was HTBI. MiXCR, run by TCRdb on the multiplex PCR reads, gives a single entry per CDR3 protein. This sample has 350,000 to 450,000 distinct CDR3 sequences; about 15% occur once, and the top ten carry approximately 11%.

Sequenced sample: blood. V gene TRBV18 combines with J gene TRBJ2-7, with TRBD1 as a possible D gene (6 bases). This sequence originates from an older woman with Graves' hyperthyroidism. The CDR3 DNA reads TGTGCCAGCTCACCACGGTTGGAAGGGGGCGAGCAGTACTTC. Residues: CASSPRLEGGEQYF. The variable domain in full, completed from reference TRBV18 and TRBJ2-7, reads NAGVMQNPRHLVRRRGQEARLRCSPMKGHSHVYWYRQLPEEGLKFMVYLQKENIIDESGMPKERFSAEFPKEGPSILRIQQVVRGDSAAYFCASSPRLEGGEQYFGPGTRLTVT.